This entry lists 16 T cell receptor beta chains sequenced from one sample in a study of blood T cell repertoires in COVID-19. Method: immunoSEQ multiplex PCR; TCRdb's copy keeps in-frame clones and lacks some. The sample holds approximately 62,000 clones, around four fifths seen once. Sequencing was carried out using peripheral blood. These receptors were obtained from a man older than 75 with acute or convalescent COVID-19.

This chain uses TRBV27 with TRBJ1-2; D is ambiguous. Trimming pared 4 bases from V and 7 bases from J, leaving 13 bases between. Germline V gene sequence: CDR1 MNHEY, CDR2 SMNVEV (reference sequence). This CDR3 is 13 amino acids long. CDR3: CASSWASFGGYTF. The DNA of the CDR3 is TGTGCCAGCAGTTGGGCCTCCTTTGGTGGCTACACCTTC.

The V and J genes are TRBV3-1 (or the pseudogene TRBV3-2) and TRBJ1-5, with 10 bases identical to TRBD1. This CDR3 has 16 residues. In germline, CDR1 is LGHDT, CDR2 YNNKEL (reference sequence). The V segment lost 4 bases and the J segment 2 bases; nucleotides outside the gene matches: 5. DNA of the CDR3: TGTGCCAGCAGCCCCTCCGGGACAGGGGGCAATCAGCCCCAGCATTTT. Amino acid sequence: CASSPSGTGGNQPQHF.

This sequence joins TRBV7-6 and TRBJ2-7; no clear D. The CDR3 totals 12 residues. Trimming cost V 5 bases and J 6 bases, with 11 bases left between them. Looked up from germline, CDR1 is SGHVS and CDR2 is FNYEAQ. The CDR3 reads CASSPPRAEQYF. CDR3 in DNA: TGTGCCAGCAGCCCCCCACGAGCCGAGCAGTACTTC.

This chain links TRBV23-1 with TRBJ1-6; possible D gene TRBD1, 6 bases. TRBV23-1 falls under the ORF class, with uncertain function. The CDR3 has 16 amino acids. The V gene lost 7 bases and the J gene lost 7 bases, with 20 bases spanning the gap. The CDR3 here is CASTPQGQGPNSPLHF. The CDR3 DNA reads as TGCGCCAGCACCCCACAGGGCCAGGGGCCCAATTCACCCCTCCACTTT.

This rearrangement joins TRBV19 to TRBJ2-5; the match to TRBD2 covers 8 bases. The CDR3 runs 13 residues. Trimming removed 5 bases from V and 10 bases from J; junction bases left unmatched: 9. Germline assignment: CDR1 LNHDA and CDR2 SQIVND (reference sequence). The CDR3, as DNA: TGTGCCAGTAGTTCCAGCGGGGGCGGGGACCAGTACTTC. Its protein product is CASSSSGGGDQYF. Variable domain in full (rest from reference TRBV19 and TRBJ2-5): DGGITQSPKYLFRKEGQNVTLSCEQNLNHDAMYWYRQDPGQGLRLIYYSQIVNDFQKGDIAEGYSVSREKKESFPLTVTSAQKNPTAFYLCASSSSGGGDQYFGPGTRLLVL.

The chain carries TRBV5-1 and TRBJ1-4; 8 nucleotides line up with TRBD1. There are 14 residues in the CDR3. The trim removed 4 bases at V and 8 bases at J, leaving 7 bases unmatched. CDR1 is SGHRS and CDR2 is YFSETQ in the germline V gene. The CDR3 DNA reads TGCGCCAGCAGCATAGGACAGGGCGGCGAAAAACTGTTTTTT. This translates into CASSIGQGGEKLFF. Complete variable domain (other parts from reference TRBV5-1 and TRBJ1-4): KAGVTQTPRYLIKTRGQQVTLSCSPISGHRSVSWYQQTPGQGLQFLFEYFSETQRNKGNFPGRFSGRQFSNSRSEMNVSTLELGDSALYLCASSIGQGGEKLFFGSGTQLSVL.

This clone has only a few counts. The chain carries TRBV5-1 and TRBJ1-2; D possibly corresponds to TRBD1 (5 bases). Germline lookup yields CDR1 SGHRS and CDR2 YFSETQ. The CDR3 consists of 13 residues. V shed 2 bases and J shed 8 bases, with 13 bases lying between them. CDR3 sequence (DNA): TGCGCCAGCAGCTTACAGGCCACCGAGGGCTACACCTTC. Amino acid sequence: CASSLQATEGYTF.

The genes are TRBV10-2 and TRBJ2-3, with a tentative D call TRBD2 (6 bases). Germline CDR1 WSHSY, CDR2 SAAADI. The CDR3 length is 12 residues. V was cut by 8 bases and J by 4 bases, with 10 bases left in between. CDR3 region: CASQASADTQYF. In DNA, the CDR3 is TGCGCCAGCCAGGCTAGCGCAGATACGCAGTATTTT.

This chain uses TRBV2 with TRBJ2-3; D is uncertain. This CDR3 is 14 amino acids long. The V gene's germline CDR1 is SNHLY and CDR2 FYNNEI. Deletions cut 6 bases from V and 2 bases from J, with 12 bases between. Written as DNA, the CDR3 is TGTGCCAGCAGACCTAACTCGAACACAGATACGCAGTATTTT. Translated: CASRPNSNTDTQYF.

This chain joins TRBV3-1 (or the pseudogene TRBV3-2) and TRBJ1-1; D possibly corresponds to TRBD1 (6 bases). Germline values: CDR1 LGHDT, CDR2 YNNKEL (reference sequence). V lost 4 bases, J lost 1 base, and 10 bases lay in between. The CDR3 extends over 14 amino acids. CDR3 sequence (DNA): TGTGCCAGCAGCCCAGGACAGAGGAACACTGAAGCTTTCTTT. Translated, it gives CASSPGQRNTEAFF.

The V gene is TRBV20-1, the J gene TRBJ2-1; D is unresolved. The V and J ends lost 3 bases and 0 bases respectively, with 6 bases between them. The CDR3 runs 13 residues. Germline CDR1 reads DFQATT; CDR2 reads SNEGSKA (reference sequence). CDR3 amino acids: CSASLPSYNEQFF. The CDR3 DNA reads TGCAGTGCTAGTCTACCCTCCTACAATGAGCAGTTCTTC.

CDR3 region: CASSNTGRGADTQYF. CDR3 in DNA: TGTGCCAGTAGTAACACAGGCAGGGGTGCAGATACGCAGTATTTT. The rearrangement uses TRBV19 and TRBJ2-3; a weak D match, TRBD1 (6 bases). The CDR3 contains 15 residues. CDR1 and CDR2 from the germline V gene are LNHDA and SQIVND (reference sequence). Between the trimmed V and J ends, which lost 4 bases and 4 bases, there was a span of 15 bases. The full variable domain, rest sourced from reference TRBV19 and TRBJ2-3, is DGGITQSPKYLFRKEGQNVTLSCEQNLNHDAMYWYRQDPGQGLRLIYYSQIVNDFQKGDIAEGYSVSREKKESFPLTVTSAQKNPTAFYLCASSNTGRGADTQYFGPGTRLTVL.

This clone was found a few times. This chain connects TRBV7-9 to TRBJ2-7, with D tentatively TRBD1 (6 bases). Germline V lookup: CDR1 SEHNR, CDR2 FQNEAQ (reference sequence). The CDR3 totals 15 residues. Trimming took 4 bases from V and 3 from J, leaving 16 bases between them. The CDR3 DNA is TGTGCCAGCAGCTCTATCCGGACAGACCACTACGAGCAGTACTTC. Its translation: CASSSIRTDHYEQYF.

This clone has just one count. The gene calls are TRBV12-5 and TRBJ1-5; tentatively, D is TRBD1 (5 bases). Germline CDR1 reads LGHNT; CDR2 reads FRNRAP. Trimming cost V 6 bases and J 6 bases, with 12 bases left between them. The CDR3 totals 13 residues. This CDR3 is CASGTQGRQPQHF. DNA of the CDR3: TGTGCTAGTGGCACTCAGGGTCGTCAGCCCCAGCATTTT.

This chain joins TRBV7-9 and TRBJ1-4; 10 bases are a match to TRBD1. CDR3 length: 16 residues. Germline V gene lookup returns CDR1 SEHNR and CDR2 FQNEAQ (reference sequence). V trimming: 4 bases; J trimming: 6 bases; junction bases outside the gene matches: 8. This chain's CDR3 is CASSYNTGTGDEKLFF. DNA of the CDR3: TGTGCCAGCAGCTACAACACCGGGACAGGGGATGAAAAACTGTTTTTT.

This sequence joins TRBV9 and TRBJ1-4; D not certain. CDR3 length: 16 residues. Germline lookup yields CDR1 SGDLS and CDR2 YYNGEE. Trimming shortened V by 4 bases and J by 4 bases, and 17 bases separated the two germline ends. This CDR3 is CASSRLKGESNEKLFF. DNA of the CDR3: TGTGCCAGCAGCCGCCTCAAGGGAGAGAGTAATGAAAAACTGTTTTTT.